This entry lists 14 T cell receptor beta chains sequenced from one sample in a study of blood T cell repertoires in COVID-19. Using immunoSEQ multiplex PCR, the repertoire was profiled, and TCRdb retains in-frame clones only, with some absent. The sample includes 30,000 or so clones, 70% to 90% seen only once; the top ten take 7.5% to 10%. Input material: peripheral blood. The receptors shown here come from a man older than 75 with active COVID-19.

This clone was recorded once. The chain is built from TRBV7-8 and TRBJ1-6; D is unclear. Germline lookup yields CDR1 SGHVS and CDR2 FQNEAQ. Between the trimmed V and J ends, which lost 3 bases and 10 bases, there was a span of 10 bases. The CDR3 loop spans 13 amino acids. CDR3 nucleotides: TGTGCCAGCAGCTTTAACGGCAGGTCACCCCTCCACTTT. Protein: CASSFNGRSPLHF. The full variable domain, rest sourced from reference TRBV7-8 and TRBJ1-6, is GAGVSQSPRYKVAKRGQDVALRCDPISGHVSLFWYQQALGQGPEFLTYFQNEAQLDKSGLPSDRFFAERPEGSVSTLKIQRTQQEDSAVYLCASSFNGRSPLHFGNGTRLTVT.

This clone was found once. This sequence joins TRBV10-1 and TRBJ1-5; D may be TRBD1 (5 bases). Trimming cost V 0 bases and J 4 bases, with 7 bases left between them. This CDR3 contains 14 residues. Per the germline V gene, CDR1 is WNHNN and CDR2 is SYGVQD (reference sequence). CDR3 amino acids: CASSESGANQPQHF. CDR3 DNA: TGCGCCAGCAGTGAGTCTGGGGCTAATCAGCCCCAGCATTTT.

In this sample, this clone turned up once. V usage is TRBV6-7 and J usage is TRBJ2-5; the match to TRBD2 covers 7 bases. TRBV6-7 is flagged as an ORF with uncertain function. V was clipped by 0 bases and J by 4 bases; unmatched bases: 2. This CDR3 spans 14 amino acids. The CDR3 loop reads CASSYSSGGETQYF. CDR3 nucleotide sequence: TGTGCCAGCAGTTACTCGTCGGGAGGAGAGACCCAGTACTTC.

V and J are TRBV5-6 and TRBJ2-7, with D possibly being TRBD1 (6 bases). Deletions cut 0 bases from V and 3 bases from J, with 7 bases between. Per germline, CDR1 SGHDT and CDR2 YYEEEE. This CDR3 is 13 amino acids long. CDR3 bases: TGTGCCAGCAGCTTGGACAGGGACTACGAGCAGTACTTC. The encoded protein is CASSLDRDYEQYF.

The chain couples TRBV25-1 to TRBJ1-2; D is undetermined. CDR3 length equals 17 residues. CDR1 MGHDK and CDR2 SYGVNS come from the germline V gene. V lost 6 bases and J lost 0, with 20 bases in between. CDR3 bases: TGTGCCAGCAGGTCCGCGGGCGGGGAAGGCCCTAACTATGGCTACACCTTC. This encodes CASRSAGGEGPNYGYTF.

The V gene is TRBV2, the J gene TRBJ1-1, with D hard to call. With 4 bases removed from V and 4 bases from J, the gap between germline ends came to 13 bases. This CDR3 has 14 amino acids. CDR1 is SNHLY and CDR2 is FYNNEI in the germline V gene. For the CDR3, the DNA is TGTGCCAGCAGTGTCCAACCCGGCGGCACTGAAGCTTTCTTT. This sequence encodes CASSVQPGGTEAFF.

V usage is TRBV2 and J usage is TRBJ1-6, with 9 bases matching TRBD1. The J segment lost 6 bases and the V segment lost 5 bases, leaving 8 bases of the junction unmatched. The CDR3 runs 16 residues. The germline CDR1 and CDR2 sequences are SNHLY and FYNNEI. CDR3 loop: CASSQQGALLNSPLHF. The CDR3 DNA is TGTGCCAGCAGTCAACAGGGGGCTTTACTTAATTCACCCCTCCACTTT.

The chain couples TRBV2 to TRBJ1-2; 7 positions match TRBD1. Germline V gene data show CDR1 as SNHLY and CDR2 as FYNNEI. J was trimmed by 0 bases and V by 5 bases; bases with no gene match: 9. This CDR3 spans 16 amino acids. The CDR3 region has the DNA TGTGCCAGCAGTATCCGGGACAGACCGACTAACTATGGCTACACCTTC. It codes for CASSIRDRPTNYGYTF.

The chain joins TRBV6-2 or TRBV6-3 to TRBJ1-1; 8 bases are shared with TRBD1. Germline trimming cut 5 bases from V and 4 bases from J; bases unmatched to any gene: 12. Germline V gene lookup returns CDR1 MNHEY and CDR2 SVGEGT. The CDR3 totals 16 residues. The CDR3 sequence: CASSPRGTGDATEAFF. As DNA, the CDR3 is TGTGCCAGCAGTCCCCGCGGGACAGGAGATGCCACTGAAGCTTTCTTT.

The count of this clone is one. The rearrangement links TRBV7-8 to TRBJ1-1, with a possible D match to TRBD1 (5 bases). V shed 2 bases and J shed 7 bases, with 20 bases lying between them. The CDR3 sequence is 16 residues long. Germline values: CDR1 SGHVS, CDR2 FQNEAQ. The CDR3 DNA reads TGTGCCAGCAGCTTAAGGAGGTGGCAGGGCGGGGGTGAAGCTTTCTTT. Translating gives CASSLRRWQGGGEAFF.

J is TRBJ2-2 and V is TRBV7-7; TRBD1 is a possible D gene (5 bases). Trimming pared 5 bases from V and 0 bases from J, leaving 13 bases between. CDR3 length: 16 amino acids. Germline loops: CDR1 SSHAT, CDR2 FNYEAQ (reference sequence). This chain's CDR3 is CASSPGSGANTGELFF. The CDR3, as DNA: TGTGCCAGCAGCCCAGGGTCGGGTGCGAACACCGGGGAGCTGTTTTTT. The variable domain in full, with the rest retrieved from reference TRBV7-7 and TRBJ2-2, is GAGVSQSPRYKVTKRGQDVTLRCDPISSHATLYWYQQALGQGPEFLTYFNYEAQPDKSGLPSDRFSAERPEGSISTLTIQRTEQRDSAMYRCASSPGSGANTGELFFGEGSRLTVL.

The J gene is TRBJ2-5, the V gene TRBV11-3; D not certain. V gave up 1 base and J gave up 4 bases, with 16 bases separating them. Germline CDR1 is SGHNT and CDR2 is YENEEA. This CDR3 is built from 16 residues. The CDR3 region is CASSLGASPTTETQYF. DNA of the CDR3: TGTGCCAGCAGCTTAGGGGCAAGCCCGACGACAGAGACCCAGTACTTC.

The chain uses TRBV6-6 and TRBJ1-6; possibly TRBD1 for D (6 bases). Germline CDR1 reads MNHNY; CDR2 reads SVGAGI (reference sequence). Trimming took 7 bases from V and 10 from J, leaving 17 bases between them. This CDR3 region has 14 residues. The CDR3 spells CASTYRAEGSPLHF. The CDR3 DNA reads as TGTGCCAGCACCTACAGGGCCGAGGGCTCACCCCTCCACTTT.

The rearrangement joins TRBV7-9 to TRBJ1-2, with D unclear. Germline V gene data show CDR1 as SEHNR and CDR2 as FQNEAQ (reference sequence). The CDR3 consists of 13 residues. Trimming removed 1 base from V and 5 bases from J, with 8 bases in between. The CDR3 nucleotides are TGTGCCAGCAGCTTAGACAGTTATTATGGCTACACCTTC. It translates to CASSLDSYYGYTF. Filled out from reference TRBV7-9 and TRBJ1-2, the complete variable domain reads DTGVSQNPRHKITKRGQNVTFRCDPISEHNRLYWYRQTLGQGPEFLTYFQNEAQLEKSRLLSDRFSAERPKGSFSTLEIQRTEQGDSAMYLCASSLDSYYGYTFGSGTRLTVV.